The rows below give T cell receptor beta chains drawn from one sample of a study of T cell repertoires in cytomegalovirus infection. TCRdb reprocessed the reads with MiXCR, giving one entry per CDR3 protein. Of hundreds of thousands of distinct CDR3 sequences detected, approximately 31% appear once; the ten largest clones hold 11% to 15%. For these receptors, no antigen is known. The input for sequencing was cultured CD8+ T cells from PBMCs, taken from culture after CMV antigen stimulation. Receptor source: a human donor in good health (CMV status not recorded). Some clones in this sample may be carry-over from other donors' samples. CDR3s include the opening cysteine and the closing phenylalanine or tryptophan. The D gene is left open where the match is weak. Size values are once, few and many counts, or a class for expanded clones, and some rows have none.

v_gene	j_gene	d_gene	abundance	CDR3aa	CDR3nt
TRBV7-3	TRBJ2-4	-	-	CASSPRGTGENIQYF	TGTGCCAGCAGCCCACGGGGGACGGGGGAAAACATTCAGTACTTC
TRBV12-3/TRBV12-4	TRBJ1-2	-	-	CASSLVQGDYGYTF	TGTGCCAGCAGTTTAGTACAGGGCGACTATGGCTACACCTTC
TRBV6-6	TRBJ1-1	TRBD1	-	CASSYLQDRAGRGTEAFF	TGTGCCAGCAGTTACCTCCAGGACAGGGCGGGGAGAGGCACTGAAGCTTTCTTT
TRBV28	TRBJ2-1	-	-	CASSLGRVAQIRGARGNEQFF	TGTGCCAGCAGTTTAGGAAGGGTTGCCCAAATCAGGGGGGCGCGTGGGAATGAGCAGTTCTTC
TRBV2	TRBJ2-1	TRBD2	-	CALKGSGGHYNEQFF	TGTGCCTTGAAGGGTAGCGGGGGGCACTACAATGAGCAGTTCTTC
TRBV20-1	TRBJ1-2	TRBD1	-	CSARDFGQGPYGYIF	TGCAGTGCTAGAGATTTTGGACAGGGACCTTATGGCTACATCTTC
TRBV12-3/TRBV12-4	TRBJ2-5	-	few	CASSSSRGLKYF	TGTGCCAGCAGTTCTAGTCGTGGACTCAAGTACTTC
TRBV12-3/TRBV12-4	TRBJ2-3	TRBD2	-	CASSLRALAGPDTQYF	TGTGCCAGCAGTTTAAGGGCACTAGCGGGACCAGATACGCAGTATTTT
TRBV7-4	TRBJ1-1	TRBD1	-	CASSPGTGDGAFF	TGTGCCAGCAGCCCCGGGACAGGGGATGGAGCTTTCTTT
TRBV12-3/TRBV12-4	TRBJ1-1	TRBD1	few	CASRGDRGWTEAFF	TGTGCCAGCAGGGGGGACAGGGGGTGGACTGAAGCTTTCTTT
TRBV6-6	TRBJ2-3	-	few	CASSPRQASTDTQYF	TGTGCCAGCAGCCCTCGACAGGCTAGCACAGATACGCAGTATTTT
TRBV7-6	TRBJ2-1	TRBD2	many	CASSFLAGLYNEQFF	TGTGCCAGCAGCTTCCTAGCGGGGCTATACAATGAGCAGTTCTTC
TRBV4-2	TRBJ2-1	-	few	CASSQNGYNEQFF	TGTGCCAGCAGCCAAAACGGTTACAATGAGCAGTTCTTC
TRBV4-1	TRBJ1-1	-	-	CASSHHRDGVQAFF	TGCGCCAGCAGCCATCACCGGGACGGCGTACAAGCTTTCTTT
TRBV7-3	TRBJ1-1	-	few	CASSFGLPGNTEAFF	TGTGCCAGCAGCTTTGGGCTACCAGGGAACACTGAAGCTTTCTTT
TRBV4-3	TRBJ2-3	-	few	CASSHTGGDTQYF	TGCGCCAGCAGCCATACCGGGGGAGATACGCAGTATTTT
TRBV6-6	TRBJ2-1	-	-	CASSYLGIVDNEQFF	TGTGCCAGCAGTTACCTCGGGATTGTGGACAATGAGCAGTTCTTC
TRBV7-8	TRBJ2-1	-	many	CASSLEAIAGPYNEQFF	TGTGCCAGCAGCTTAGAGGCGATTGCGGGGCCCTACAATGAGCAGTTCTTC
TRBV7-4	TRBJ1-1	-	-	CASSPEVLAEAFF	TGTGCCAGCAGCCCCGAAGTCCTCGCTGAAGCTTTCTTT
TRBV10-3	TRBJ2-1	TRBD2	many	CAIRTSGSRGNEQFF	TGTGCCATCAGGACTAGCGGGTCGAGGGGCAATGAGCAGTTCTTC
TRBV28	TRBJ2-3	TRBD1	-	CASSLFPPGTETSTDTQYF	TGTGCCAGCAGTTTATTTCCACCCGGGACAGAAACTAGCACAGATACGCAGTATTTT
TRBV7-6	TRBJ2-5	-	few	CASSLVEGYETQYF	TGTGCCAGCAGCTTAGTTGAGGGATACGAGACCCAGTACTTC